This entry lists 6 T cell receptor beta chains sequenced from one sample in a study of cytomegalovirus exposure and HLA in healthy donors (dated by TCRdb to 2016 to 2017). Preparation of the library involved the immunoSEQ multiplex PCR assay. For the multiplex PCR, a mixture combining 60 forward primers for TCR Vbeta segments and 13 reverse primers for TCR Jbeta segments was used. Sourced from immuneACCESS, this table was stored by TCRdb with only in-frame sequences that have V and J called. A share of the clones is absent; for the studies checked, an unresolved V gene accounts for under half, and the remainder has no known explanation. This sample holds about 200,000 clones; approximately 79% were observed only once. About 1.7% of the sample lies in the top ten. The sequencing sample was made of PBMCs. These receptor sequences come from a middle-aged man in good health and CMV-seronegative.

Here the CDR3 DNA reads TGTGCCAGCAGTTTATCCCGACAGGGGGCGGGGGAGCTGTTTTTT. Translated, it gives CASSLSRQGAGELFF. The chain is built from TRBV28 and TRBJ2-2; 10 bases match TRBD1. V trimming: 1 base; J trimming: 8 bases; junction bases outside the gene matches: 4. The germline V gene encodes CDR1 MDHEN and CDR2 SYDVKM. The CDR3 spans 15 residues. Full variable domain (rest looked up from reference TRBV28 and TRBJ2-2): DVKVTQSSRYLVKRTGEKVFLECVQDMDHENMFWYRQDPGLGLRLIYFSYDVKMKEKGDIPEGYSVSREKKERFSLILESASTNQTSMYLCASSLSRQGAGELFFGEGSRLTVL.

The J gene is TRBJ2-5, the V gene TRBV4-1; TRBD2 matches at 9 bases. The CDR3 is 15 residues long. Germline V CDR1 and CDR2: MGHRA, YSYEKL. The trim removed 5 bases at V and 1 base at J, leaving 5 bases unmatched. This CDR3 reads CASSRSSGTQETQYF. CDR3 sequence (DNA): TGCGCCAGCAGCAGATCTAGCGGGACCCAAGAGACCCAGTACTTC.

The gene calls are TRBV7-8 and TRBJ2-7, with D possibly matching TRBD1 (6 bases). Germline V gene lookup returns CDR1 SGHVS and CDR2 FQNEAQ. CDR3 size: 14 residues. V was shortened by 7 bases and J by 1 base, with 14 bases between the two germline ends. CDR3 sequence: CASMPGHASYEQYF. In nucleotides, the CDR3 is TGTGCCAGCATGCCGGGACACGCGTCCTACGAGCAGTACTTC.

The V and J genes are TRBV5-1 and TRBJ2-5; 11 positions agree with TRBD2. The J call could be wrong; TRBJ2-7 is a better fit for the DNA end. CDR3 length: 15 residues. Germline V gene lookup returns CDR1 SGHRS and CDR2 YFSETQ. As DNA, the CDR3 is TGCGCCAGCAGCCAGACTAGCGGGGATATCTACGAGCAGTACTTC. Encoded protein: CASSQTSGDIYEQYF.

The CDR3 bases are TGTGCCAGTAGACCCCGGACAGGGACTAATGAAAAACTGTTTTTT. Its protein product is CASRPRTGTNEKLFF. The chain is built from TRBV19 and TRBJ1-4; 8 bases match TRBD1. V trimming: 6 bases; J trimming: 2 bases; junction bases outside the gene matches: 5. Germline loops: CDR1 LNHDA, CDR2 SQIVND (reference sequence). This CDR3 has 15 residues. The full variable domain, its missing parts supplied by reference TRBV19 and TRBJ1-4, is DGGITQSPKYLFRKEGQNVTLSCEQNLNHDAMYWYRQDPGQGLRLIYYSQIVNDFQKGDIAEGYSVSREKKESFPLTVTSAQKNPTAFYLCASRPRTGTNEKLFFGSGTQLSVL.

This clone has only a few counts. The chain carries TRBV7-3 and TRBJ2-3; perhaps TRBD2 as D (5 bases). V was pared by 3 bases and J by 0 bases, with 13 bases between. From germline, CDR1 is SGHTA and CDR2 FQGTGA. CDR3 length equals 16 residues. The CDR3 protein is CASSLQAVASTDTQYF. The CDR3, as DNA: TGTGCCAGCAGCTTGCAAGCGGTTGCTAGCACAGATACGCAGTATTTT. Based on the CDR3 plus reference TRBV7-3 and TRBJ2-3, the full variable domain is GAGVSQTPSNKVTEKGKYVELRCDPISGHTALYWYRQSLGQGPEFLIYFQGTGAADDSGLPNDRFFAVRPEGSVSTLKIQRTERGDSAVYLCASSLQAVASTDTQYFGPGTRLTVL.